The 9 T cell receptor beta chains given below trace back to one sample, sequenced in a study of blood T cell repertoires in COVID-19 (dated by TCRdb to the early 2020s). Receptors were amplified or captured by the immunoSEQ multiplex PCR assay. In its TCRdb copy, this immuneACCESS table keeps in-frame sequences only and misses some clones. Where compared with another copy, unresolved V genes explain less than half of these, and the others have no known cause. In this sample the table shows 98,000 or so clones, around 82% of which occur a single time. The ten biggest clones cover about 5% of the sample. The specimen sequenced was peripheral blood. The receptors shown here come from a man between 60 and 70 years old with acute or convalescent COVID-19.

The chain is built from TRBV29-1 and TRBJ1-2, with TRBD1 as a possible D gene (6 bases). Germline CDR1 is SQVTM and CDR2 is ANQGSEA. Trimming cost V 7 bases and J 4 bases, with 16 bases left between them. The length of the CDR3 is 13 residues. CDR3 residues: CSANFRGSYGYTF. The CDR3 nucleotides read TGCAGCGCCAATTTCAGGGGAAGCTATGGCTACACCTTC.

The chain links TRBV10-2 to TRBJ1-1, with a weak D call TRBD1 (5 bases). Germline loops: CDR1 WSHSY, CDR2 SAAADI. V lost 7 bases and J 1 base, leaving 10 bases between the germline ends. The CDR3 totals 13 residues. The CDR3 nucleotides are TGCGCCAGCAACTTCGACAGGAACACTGAAGCTTTCTTT. Translating it yields CASNFDRNTEAFF.

The J gene is TRBJ1-2, the V gene TRBV5-3; 10 nucleotides match TRBD1. TRBV5-3 qualifies as an ORF whose function is uncertain. V shed 4 bases and J 4 bases; nucleotides not matched to a gene: 7. The CDR3 contains 15 residues. The CDR3 region has the DNA TGTGCCAGAAGCAGGGGACAGGGGCGAATCTATGGCTACACCTTC. Protein sequence: CARSRGQGRIYGYTF.

V gene TRBV6-1 combines with J gene TRBJ2-7; perhaps TRBD1 as D (6 bases). CDR3 size: 14 residues. Germline V lookup: CDR1 MNHNS, CDR2 SASEGT. V lost 1 base and J lost 2, with 9 bases in between. CDR3 protein: CASSEGNRAYEQYF. DNA for the CDR3: TGTGCCAGCAGTGAAGGTAACAGGGCCTACGAGCAGTACTTC.

The chain couples TRBV24-1 to TRBJ2-2; 9 bases align to TRBD2. CDR3 size: 17 residues. V was pared by 4 bases and J by 3 bases, with 8 bases of the junction left unmatched. CDR1 and CDR2 (germline): KGHDR, SFDVKD. CDR3 nucleotides: TGTGCCACCAGTGAACCCCTAGCGGGGAGGTACACCGGGGAGCTGTTTTTT. This sequence encodes CATSEPLAGRYTGELFF.

Notes on this clone: The same CDR3 also results from other DNA sequences found in this sample. The chain uses TRBV5-1 and TRBJ1-2; 7 bases are a match to TRBD1. Germline CDR1 reads SGHRS; CDR2 reads YFSETQ. CDR3 length: 15 residues. Trimming at V came to 1 base and at J to 4 bases, leaving 7 bases not matched to a gene. CDR3 residues: CASSLRGGEGYGYTF. CDR3 nucleotides: TGCGCCAGCAGCTTGAGAGGGGGCGAAGGCTATGGCTACACCTTC.

J is TRBJ2-5 and V is TRBV20-1; TRBD2 agrees at 7 bases. CDR1 is DFQATT and CDR2 is SNEGSKA in the germline V gene (reference sequence). The CDR3 is made up of 11 amino acids. CDR3 in amino acids: CSPGGGETQYF. CDR3 in DNA: TGCAGCCCTGGGGGGGGTGAGACCCAGTACTTC.

J is TRBJ2-7 and V is TRBV6-5; 12 bases map to TRBD2. CDR1 and CDR2 from the germline V gene are MNHEY and SVGAGI. The CDR3 has 15 residues. The V segment lost 7 bases and the J segment 0 bases; nucleotides outside the gene matches: 4. The CDR3 reads CASKLAGGSSYEQYF. CDR3 in DNA: TGTGCCAGCAAACTAGCGGGAGGAAGCTCCTACGAGCAGTACTTC.

The J gene is TRBJ2-2, the V gene TRBV11-2; 7 nucleotides match TRBD2. Germline V gene lookup returns CDR1 SGHAT and CDR2 FQNNGV. J was trimmed by 10 bases and V by 1 base; bases with no gene match: 6. The CDR3 spans 14 residues. CDR3 DNA sequence: TGTGCCAGCAGCTTAGCTGCGGGAGACGCGGAGCTGTTTTTT. Its translation: CASSLAAGDAELFF.